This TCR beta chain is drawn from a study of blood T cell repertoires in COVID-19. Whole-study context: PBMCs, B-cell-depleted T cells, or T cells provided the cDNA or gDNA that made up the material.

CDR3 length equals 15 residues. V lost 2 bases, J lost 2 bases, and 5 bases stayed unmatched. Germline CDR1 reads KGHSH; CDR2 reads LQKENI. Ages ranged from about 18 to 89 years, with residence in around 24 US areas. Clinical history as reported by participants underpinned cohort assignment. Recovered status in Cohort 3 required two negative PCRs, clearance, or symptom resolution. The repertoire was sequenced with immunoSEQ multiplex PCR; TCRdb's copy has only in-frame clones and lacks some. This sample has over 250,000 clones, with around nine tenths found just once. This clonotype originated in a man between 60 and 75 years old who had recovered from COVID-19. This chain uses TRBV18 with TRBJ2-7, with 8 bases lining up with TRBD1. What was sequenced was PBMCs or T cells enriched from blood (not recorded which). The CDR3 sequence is CASSPVRDRPYEQYF. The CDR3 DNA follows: TGTGCCAGCTCACCAGTTCGGGACAGGCCCTACGAGCAGTACTTC.